The 3 T cell receptor beta chains given below trace back to one sample, sequenced in a study of T cells after yellow fever vaccination. TCRdb used MiXCR to reprocess the 5' RACE reads, holding one entry per CDR3 protein. Of more than 450,000 distinct CDR3 sequences listed, about a fifth are singletons. The sample here was PBMCs, taken roughly 20 days after the first yellow fever vaccination. The receptors here all came from a man aged 18 to 30 who received the YFV17D yellow fever vaccine.

The gene calls are TRBV19 and TRBJ2-7; D is unresolved. V was shortened by 3 bases and J by 2 bases, with 8 bases between the two germline ends. The CDR3 loop spans 13 amino acids. Germline loops: CDR1 LNHDA, CDR2 SQIVND (reference sequence). The CDR3 bases are TGTGCCAGTAGTATCGCAGGAGCCTACGAGCAGTACTTC. This translates into CASSIAGAYEQYF.

V and J are TRBV5-6 and TRBJ2-5, with no clear D. The CDR3 length is 14 residues. CDR1 is SGHDT and CDR2 is YYEEEE in the germline V gene. Trimming removed 1 base at V and 3 bases at J, with 10 bases between. The CDR3 DNA reads as TGTGCCAGCAGCTTGATCCCGCGTAAAGAGACCCAGTACTTC. Translating it yields CASSLIPRKETQYF.

This clonotype came up a few times. The V gene is TRBV9, the J gene TRBJ2-3, with 12 nucleotides matching TRBD2. V lost 0 bases to trimming and J lost 2 bases; unmatched junction nucleotides: 7. This CDR3 is 18 amino acids long. Germline loops: CDR1 SGDLS, CDR2 YYNGEE. The CDR3 spells CASSVGPSGGVPTDTQYF. The CDR3 coding sequence is TGTGCCAGCAGCGTAGGACCTAGCGGGGGGGTCCCCACAGATACGCAGTATTTT. Filled out from reference TRBV9 and TRBJ2-3, the complete variable domain reads DSGVTQTPKHLITATGQRVTLRCSPRSGDLSVYWYQQSLDQGLQFLIQYYNGEERAKGNILERFSAQQFPDLHSELNLSSLELGDSALYFCASSVGPSGGVPTDTQYFGPGTRLTVL.